This T cell receptor (beta chain) was captured in a study of blood T cell repertoires in COVID-19. About the study: Collection of acute and convalescent COVID-19 samples took place in the United States, Italy and Spain. Sources were T cells, B-cell-depleted T cells, or PBMCs; the material itself was cDNA or gDNA.

The length of the CDR3 is 16 residues. V dropped 0 bases and J dropped 4 bases, with 16 bases sitting between them. Per germline, CDR1 SGDLS and CDR2 YYNGEE. Original processing methods: Amplification of reference gene primers provided the estimated nucleated cell counts. Data came from immunoSEQ multiplex PCR; TCRdb stores just in-frame clones and leaves some out. V, J and clone size were drawn from that table, and D and trimming were deduced from the DNA. The sample has some 400,000 clones, roughly four fifths seen once; the top ten hold 0.85% to 1.3%. The sequence was obtained from a human donor with acute or convalescent COVID-19. The donor label of this sample is uncertain. Sequenced: peripheral blood. The chain is built from TRBV9 and TRBJ1-1; D is uncertain. CDR3 sequence reads: CASSVGFSGGSTEAFF. The CDR3 DNA reads as TGTGCCAGCAGCGTAGGGTTCTCCGGCGGAAGCACTGAAGCTTTCTTT.